The clone carrying this T cell receptor beta chain has only a few counts. The data stem from a study of T-cell memory formation after mild COVID-19. Germline CDR1 is MGHRA and CDR2 is YSYEKL. V shed 1 base, J shed 5 bases, and the junction held 11 bases outside the gene matches. The CDR3 has 17 amino acids. One entry per CDR3 protein, called by TCRdb with MiXCR from the 5' RACE reads. This sample has about 410,000 distinct CDR3 sequences, with less than 25% found just once. The clonotype was recovered from an adult woman who had mild COVID-19 (a few samples of this study predate the infection). Cell type and time point are not known. The rearrangement joins TRBV4-1 to TRBJ2-5; TRBD1 agrees at 9 bases. The sample taken for sequencing was PBMCs or a T cell subset sorted from them (not recorded which). The CDR3 region has the DNA TGCGCCAGCAGCCAAGTCCCTCCACAGGGGGCTTGGGAGACCCAGTACTTC. Its translation: CASSQVPPQGAWETQYF.